This T cell receptor (beta chain) was identified during a study of blood T cell repertoires in COVID-19. In the study overall: PBMCs, B-cell-depleted T cells, or T cells were the source of the cDNA or gDNA that made up the material.

There are 16 residues in the CDR3. V was pared by 4 bases and J by 6 bases, with 7 bases of the junction left unmatched. The V gene's germline CDR1 is KGHDR and CDR2 SFDVKD. Clones were read by immunoSEQ multiplex PCR, and TCRdb kept only the in-frame ones, dropping some. The table shows 55,000 to 75,000 clones, with around 83% occurring only once. J is TRBJ2-2 and V is TRBV24-1, with 10 bases fitting TRBD1. This clonotype was obtained from a man between 65 and 85 years old with acute or convalescent COVID-19. The sequenced sample was peripheral blood. The CDR3 region has the DNA TGTGCCACCAGTGACCCCGGGACAGGGGTTTCCGGGGAGCTGTTTTTT. Protein sequence: CATSDPGTGVSGELFF.